This T cell receptor (beta chain) was recorded in a study of beta chain features in type 1 diabetes. From germline, CDR1 is SGDLS and CDR2 YYNGEE. V lost 3 bases to trimming and J lost 3 bases; unmatched junction nucleotides: 8. The CDR3 loop spans 16 amino acids. As every portion of the isolated RNA was reverse transcribed, the sequencing read expressed TCRB transcripts. Assay used: immunoSEQ multiplex PCR; TCRdb lists only in-frame clones, some missing. The sample includes about half a million clones, roughly 30% of them seen just once. The sequencing sample was made of naive CD4+ T cells from blood. This sequence was found in a young man in good health. V and J are TRBV9 and TRBJ2-7; TRBD2 matches 11 bases. Written as DNA, the CDR3 is TGTGCCAGCAGCGCAGAACTAGCGGGAGAAGTCTACGAGCAGTACTTC. Translating gives CASSAELAGEVYEQYF.